Each of the 3 T cell receptor beta chains below was sequenced from the same sample in a study of shared T cell receptors in the human thymus. This table comes from immunoSEQ multiplex PCR, and its TCRdb copy is limited to in-frame clones, with some not included. Of roughly 700,000 clones listed, more than 75% are singletons. These data also featured in a second study, about human thymus T cells.

Specimen: thymocytes. The receptors stem from a boy in the first two years of life with a congenital heart defect.

The chain is built from TRBV10-1 and TRBJ1-5; TRBD1 agrees at 7 bases. This CDR3 has 13 residues. Germline values: CDR1 WNHNN, CDR2 SYGVQD (reference sequence). V dropped 6 bases and J dropped 7; count of bases not matched to a gene: 6. The CDR3 DNA reads as TGCGCCAGCAGCCTCGACAGGGCCCAGCCCCAGCATTTT. Amino acid sequence: CASSLDRAQPQHF.

The chain recombines TRBV30 with TRBJ2-7, with 9 bases identical to TRBD1. V lost 0 bases to trimming and J lost 7 bases; unmatched junction nucleotides: 13. This CDR3 spans 16 amino acids. Germline V CDR1 and CDR2: GTSNPN, SVGIG (reference sequence). CDR3 region: CAWSVASAGTGSEQYF. CDR3 sequence (DNA): TGTGCCTGGAGTGTCGCCTCCGCGGGGACAGGGAGTGAGCAGTACTTC.

V is TRBV20-1 and J is TRBJ2-5; D ambiguous. This CDR3 comprises 9 residues. V was pared by 6 bases and J by 13 bases, with 12 bases between. Germline V gene sequence: CDR1 DFQATT, CDR2 SNEGSKA (reference sequence). For the CDR3, the DNA is TGCAGTGCCGCGACTCCGGCGTACTTC. Amino acid sequence: CSAATPAYF.